These 26 T cell receptor beta chains were sequenced from one sample in a study of CD4 T cell repertoires in COVID-19. The memory T cells were sequenced right after ex vivo isolation, without culture. Clones were read by immunoSEQ multiplex PCR, and TCRdb kept only the in-frame ones, dropping some. The repertoire has 23,000 or so clones, roughly 84% of them found once; the top ten carry 0.58%. Sequences were derived from central memory CD4+ T cells from blood, sampled before the COVID-19 pandemic. These receptor sequences come from a human donor who had COVID-19.

The J gene is TRBJ1-2, the V gene TRBV10-2; D may be TRBD1 (5 bases). Germline V gene data show CDR1 as WSHSY and CDR2 as SAAADI. Trimming left V 2 bases short and J 8 bases short, with 12 bases between. This CDR3 contains 13 residues. CDR3 DNA: TGCGCCAGCAGTGAGAGACAGCAGGACGGCTACACCTTC. Encoded protein: CASSERQQDGYTF.

This sequence joins TRBV19 and TRBJ2-2; 10 bases are shared with TRBD1. J was trimmed by 5 bases and V by 6 bases; bases with no gene match: 12. This CDR3 contains 17 residues. Germline V gives CDR1 LNHDA, CDR2 SQIVND (reference sequence). CDR3 region: CASSKKRTGGKTGELFF. The DNA for the CDR3 is TGTGCCAGTAGCAAGAAACGGACAGGGGGTAAGACCGGGGAGCTGTTTTTT.

The CDR3 protein is CASKREYNEQFF. CDR3 DNA: TGCGCCAGCAAACGGGAGTACAATGAGCAGTTCTTC. V is TRBV5-1 and J is TRBJ2-1; possible D gene TRBD2, 6 bases. The ends were cut back, 6 bases at V and 4 bases at J, with 8 bases in the middle. The CDR3 loop spans 12 amino acids. CDR1 is SGHRS and CDR2 is YFSETQ in the germline V gene.

This chain joins TRBV14 and TRBJ2-6; D perhaps matches TRBD1 (6 bases). With 3 bases removed from V and 0 bases from J, the gap between germline ends came to 21 bases. The V gene's germline CDR1 is SGHDN and CDR2 FVKESK. The CDR3 extends over 20 amino acids. The CDR3 DNA reads TGTGCCAGCAGCCAGAGGACAGTAACACACATGAGCTCTGGGGCCAACGTCCTGACTTTC. Protein sequence: CASSQRTVTHMSSGANVLTF.

The chain combines TRBV6-5 with TRBJ2-7; the match to TRBD1 covers 8 bases. Looked up from germline, CDR1 is MNHEY and CDR2 is SVGAGI. J was trimmed by 0 bases and V by 10 bases; bases with no gene match: 8. This CDR3 has 14 amino acids. The CDR3 is CATAAGQGSYEQYF. CDR3 in DNA: TGTGCCACCGCGGCTGGACAGGGCTCCTACGAGCAGTACTTC.

In its sample, this clone was seen a few times. The chain combines TRBV19 with TRBJ2-5; 12 positions agree with TRBD2. J lost 3 bases, V lost 5 bases, and 4 bases had no gene match. Per germline, CDR1 LNHDA and CDR2 SQIVND (reference sequence). CDR3 length: 15 amino acids. CDR3 sequence (DNA): TGTGCCAGTAGTTCAAGACTAGCGGGAGAAGAGACCCAGTACTTC. It translates to CASSSRLAGEETQYF.

The chain links TRBV18 to TRBJ1-6; 10 nucleotides agree with TRBD1. Germline V gives CDR1 KGHSH, CDR2 LQKENI. The V gene end was trimmed by 4 bases and the J gene end by 10 bases; junction bases not matched to a gene: 4. The CDR3 has 14 residues. CDR3 amino acids: CASSRGTGESPLHF. The CDR3 nucleotides read TGTGCCAGCTCACGGGGGACAGGGGAATCACCCCTCCACTTT.

J is TRBJ1-1 and V is TRBV29-1; D may be TRBD1 (5 bases). The V end was cut by 6 bases, the J end by 1 base, with 12 bases between. Germline lookup yields CDR1 SQVTM and CDR2 ANQGSEA. This CDR3 has 13 residues. The CDR3 sequence: CSVQVLENTEAFF. The CDR3 coding sequence is TGCAGCGTACAGGTATTAGAGAACACTGAAGCTTTCTTT.

The J gene is TRBJ2-7, the V gene TRBV21-1; the table names TRBD2, a call not compared with the DNA. TRBV21-1 counts as a pseudogene. The CDR3 spans 15 residues. The CDR3 region is CASSKEPGGMNEQYF. CDR3 in DNA: TGTGCCAGCAGCAAAGAGCCGGGAGGGATGAACGAGCAGTACTTC.

The J gene is TRBJ2-7, the V gene TRBV29-1; 13 bases are a match to TRBD2. V lost 3 bases and J lost 4; bases outside the gene matches: 6. Germline V gene lookup returns CDR1 SQVTM and CDR2 ANQGSEA. CDR3 length: 15 residues. CDR3 nucleotides: TGCAGCGTTGATACCGGGACTAGCGGGGATTACGAGCAGTACTTC. Translating it yields CSVDTGTSGDYEQYF.

The chain has TRBV7-2 and TRBJ2-7; 7 bases agree with TRBD1. Germline V gene data show CDR1 as SGHTA and CDR2 as FQGNSA. The CDR3 has 15 amino acids. Trimming removed 3 bases from V and 0 bases from J; junction bases left unmatched: 5. The CDR3 DNA follows: TGTGCCAGCAGCTTCGGGACAGCGAGCTCCTACGAGCAGTACTTC. As protein: CASSFGTASSYEQYF.

In this sample, this clone turned up once. V usage is TRBV19 and J usage is TRBJ2-1, with D maybe TRBD2 (5 bases). Trimming shortened V by 8 bases and J by 7 bases, and 12 bases separated the two germline ends. This CDR3 spans 12 amino acids. Germline CDR1 reads LNHDA; CDR2 reads SQIVND (reference sequence). CDR3 in DNA: TGTGCCAGTGGAAAGACTACGAATGAGCAGTTCTTC. This sequence encodes CASGKTTNEQFF.

The gene calls are TRBV28 and TRBJ1-4; D perhaps matches TRBD1 (6 bases). CDR3 length: 14 amino acids. Germline assignment: CDR1 MDHEN and CDR2 SYDVKM. V lost 4 bases and J lost 4, with 10 bases in between. The CDR3 nucleotides read TGTGCCAGCAGTTACAGGGTATATAATGAAAAACTGTTTTTT. It yields the protein CASSYRVYNEKLFF.

This chain joins TRBV4-2 and TRBJ1-2; 10 bases line up with TRBD1. CDR1 LGHNA and CDR2 YNFKEQ come from the germline V gene. The CDR3 is made up of 15 amino acids. J was trimmed by 4 bases and V by 4 bases; bases with no gene match: 6. The CDR3 DNA follows: TGTGCCAGCAGCCCCGGGACAGGGGACGTCTATGGCTACACCTTC. Protein: CASSPGTGDVYGYTF.

V is TRBV25-1 and J is TRBJ2-1; 8 positions match TRBD2. Germline CDR1 MGHDK, CDR2 SYGVNS. With V trimmed by 1 base and J by 6 bases, 8 bases remained unmatched. This CDR3 region has 16 residues. This CDR3 reads CASSEFRAGDSNEQFF. The CDR3 DNA reads TGTGCCAGCAGTGAATTCCGAGCGGGAGACAGCAATGAGCAGTTCTTC.

The rearrangement links TRBV28 to TRBJ1-2; a weak D match, TRBD1 (5 bases). This CDR3 is built from 15 residues. Trimming pared 2 bases from V and 1 base from J, leaving 11 bases between. Germline V gene data show CDR1 as MDHEN and CDR2 as SYDVKM. CDR3: CASSLVPDSNYGYTF. CDR3 DNA sequence: TGTGCCAGCAGTTTAGTCCCCGACAGTAACTATGGCTACACCTTC.

This rearrangement joins TRBV5-4 to TRBJ1-2; 11 nucleotides agree with TRBD1. The trim removed 1 base at V and 8 bases at J, leaving 10 bases unmatched. The CDR3 totals 16 residues. Germline lookup yields CDR1 SGHNT and CDR2 YYREEE (reference sequence). CDR3 loop: CASSLNFGQGAGGYTF. The CDR3 DNA sequence: TGTGCCAGCAGCTTGAATTTCGGACAGGGGGCAGGCGGCTACACCTTC. The full variable domain, in which reference TRBV5-4 and TRBJ1-2 provide the parts outside the CDR3, is ETGVTQSPTHLIKTRGQQVTLRCSSQSGHNTVSWYQQALGQGPQFIFQYYREEENGRGNFPPRFSGLQFPNYSSELNVNALELDDSALYLCASSLNFGQGAGGYTFGSGTRLTVV.

This chain joins TRBV7-9 and TRBJ2-1; 10 bases align to TRBD2. The V gene end was trimmed by 5 bases and the J gene end by 7 bases; junction bases not matched to a gene: 11. Germline V gene lookup returns CDR1 SEHNR and CDR2 FQNEAQ (reference sequence). CDR3 length: 16 residues. Written as DNA, the CDR3 is TGTGCCAGCAGCCCAAGAGGCCTAGCGGGGGCTAATGAGCAGTTCTTC. Encoded protein: CASSPRGLAGANEQFF. Variable domain in full (rest from reference TRBV7-9 and TRBJ2-1): DTGVSQNPRHKITKRGQNVTFRCDPISEHNRLYWYRQTLGQGPEFLTYFQNEAQLEKSRLLSDRFSAERPKGSFSTLEIQRTEQGDSAMYLCASSPRGLAGANEQFFGPGTRLTVL.

The genes are TRBV10-3 and TRBJ2-2, with 9 bases aligning to TRBD1. This CDR3 spans 16 amino acids. The V and J ends lost 5 bases and 3 bases, in that order; junction bases with no gene match: 7. The V gene's germline CDR1 is ENHRY and CDR2 SYGVKD. The DNA of the CDR3 is TGTGCCATCAGTTCCACAGGGGGCCTTGACACCGGGGAGCTGTTTTTT. As protein: CAISSTGGLDTGELFF.

J is TRBJ1-5 and V is TRBV10-2; maybe TRBD1 (5 bases). The germline V gene has CDR1 WSHSY and CDR2 SAAADI. V lost 5 bases and J lost 4, with 9 bases in between. This CDR3 has 13 amino acids. The CDR3 spells CASSSDKNQPQHF. DNA for the CDR3: TGCGCCAGCAGTTCGGACAAAAATCAGCCCCAGCATTTT.

For the CDR3, the DNA is TGTGCCAGCACCCGACTAGCGGTCACAGATACGCAGTATTTT. This gives the protein CASTRLAVTDTQYF. The V gene is TRBV2, the J gene TRBJ2-3; 9 nucleotides match TRBD2. V trimming: 7 bases; J trimming: 2 bases; junction bases outside the gene matches: 4. Germline CDR1 is SNHLY and CDR2 is FYNNEI. The CDR3 extends over 14 amino acids. The full variable domain, with the rest looked up from reference TRBV2 and TRBJ2-3, is EPEVTQTPSHQVTQMGQEVILRCVPISNHLYFYWYRQILGQKVEFLVSFYNNEISEKSEIFDDQFSVERPDGSNFTLKIRSTKLEDSAMYFCASTRLAVTDTQYFGPGTRLTVL.

This clone was detected only a few times. CDR3 in amino acids: CASSIWDSRVLFF. The CDR3 DNA is TGTGCCAGTAGTATCTGGGACTCCCGAGTACTGTTTTTT. The rearrangement links TRBV19 to TRBJ1-4; maybe TRBD1 (5 bases). The CDR3 is made up of 13 amino acids. The V end lost 3 bases, the J end lost 13 bases, and 15 bases lay between the germline ends. Germline CDR1 LNHDA, CDR2 SQIVND (reference sequence).

To note about this clone: The same CDR3 arises from other DNA sequences in this sample as well. V is TRBV10-3 and J is TRBJ1-6, with a possible D match to TRBD1 (6 bases). The length of the CDR3 is 14 residues. The ends were cut back, 4 bases at V and 5 bases at J, with 9 bases in the middle. Per the germline V gene, CDR1 is ENHRY and CDR2 is SYGVKD. The CDR3 coding sequence is TGTGCCATCAGTGTTGGACAGAATAATTCACCCCTCCACTTT. This gives the protein CAISVGQNNSPLHF.

This clone has a single count. The rearrangement uses TRBV28 and TRBJ2-5; a possible D gene is TRBD2 (6 bases). The CDR3 consists of 13 residues. Germline CDR1 MDHEN, CDR2 SYDVKM. Trimming took off 2 bases at V and 7 bases at J, with 11 bases between the two ends. In nucleotides, the CDR3 is TGTGCCAGCAGTTTAGCCTCCGGGAGGACCCAGTACTTC. Translation: CASSLASGRTQYF. Full variable domain (rest looked up from reference TRBV28 and TRBJ2-5): DVKVTQSSRYLVKRTGEKVFLECVQDMDHENMFWYRQDPGLGLRLIYFSYDVKMKEKGDIPEGYSVSREKKERFSLILESASTNQTSMYLCASSLASGRTQYFGPGTRLLVL.

The CDR3 coding sequence is TGTGCCAGCAGCTTAGCCCGGTCCGGTGAGCAGTTCTTC. Translated: CASSLARSGEQFF. The chain employs TRBV7-2 and TRBJ2-1, with D hard to call. The germline CDR1 and CDR2 sequences are SGHTA and FQGNSA. The CDR3 totals 13 residues. V gave up 0 bases and J gave up 9 bases, with 9 bases separating them.

This chain links TRBV5-4 with TRBJ2-7; maybe TRBD1 (5 bases). V was shortened by 0 bases and J by 6 bases, with 13 bases between the two germline ends. The CDR3 has 14 residues. The germline CDR1 and CDR2 sequences are SGHNT and YYREEE (reference sequence). The CDR3 coding sequence is TGTGCCAGCAGCTTGGGGACATCCGTCCGCGAGCAGTACTTC. Protein sequence: CASSLGTSVREQYF.